Shown below are 25 T cell receptor beta chains from a single sample sequenced in a study of T-cell reconstitution after alpha-beta-depleted transplantation in children. The library targeted TCRbeta and was prepared with unique molecular identifiers. TCRdb analysed the PCR reads with MiXCR anew, one entry per CDR3 protein. The data contain about 580,000 distinct CDR3 sequences, roughly 24% of them singletons. This specimen was PBMCs, mostly from graft donor cells, taken 360 days after TCRalphabeta/CD19-depleted stem cell transplant. These receptors all stem from a boy less than two years old who had a stem cell transplant for acute myeloid leukemia, so the T cells may come from the graft donor.

This clonotype was seen at least ten times. V is TRBV4-2 and J is TRBJ2-7; D gene ambiguous. Per the germline V gene, CDR1 is LGHNA and CDR2 is YNFKEQ. The CDR3 totals 17 residues. Trimming removed 3 bases from V and 3 bases from J, with 21 bases in between. The CDR3 nucleotides are TGTGCCAGCAGCCATCTTCTCCCCGGCCTAGTCGGCTACGAGCAGTACTTC. This encodes CASSHLLPGLVGYEQYF.

This clonotype has only a few counts. The chain has TRBV7-8 and TRBJ2-3; 11 nucleotides match TRBD2. The germline gives CDR1 SGHVS, CDR2 FQNEAQ. J lost 0 bases, V lost 5 bases, and 7 bases had no gene match. The CDR3 is 17 residues long. CDR3 nucleotides: TGTGCCAGCAGCCATCCTAGCGGGGGGCCAAGCACAGATACGCAGTATTTT. Protein: CASSHPSGGPSTDTQYF.

CDR3 protein: CASSLVGRREQYV. DNA for the CDR3: TGTGCCAGCAGCTTGGTGGGTCGCCGGGAGCAGTACGTC. The chain is built from TRBV5-6 and TRBJ2-7, with no clear D. The germline V and J ends were trimmed by 0 bases and 7 bases, with 11 bases remaining between them. The germline gives CDR1 SGHDT, CDR2 YYEEEE. The CDR3 contains 13 residues.

This CDR3 is CSARPSGRAQETQYF. Here the CDR3 DNA reads TGCAGTGCTCGACCCTCGGGCAGGGCCCAAGAGACCCAGTACTTC. This chain joins TRBV20-1 and TRBJ2-5; possible D gene TRBD1, 5 bases. V lost 5 bases and J 1 base, leaving 17 bases between the germline ends. Germline assignment: CDR1 DFQATT and CDR2 SNEGSKA (reference sequence). This CDR3 has 15 residues.

The chain couples TRBV7-9 to TRBJ2-5, with D maybe TRBD1 (7 bases). Trimming removed 4 bases from V and 2 bases from J, with 14 bases in between. The germline V gene has CDR1 SEHNR and CDR2 FQNEAQ (reference sequence). The CDR3 loop spans 15 amino acids. CDR3 bases: TGTGCCAGCAGCTGGACGCGGGGACAGCAAGAGACCCAGTACTTC. This encodes CASSWTRGQQETQYF.

This clonotype was seen at least ten times. The chain couples TRBV20-1 to TRBJ1-1; a possible D gene is TRBD1 (6 bases). Germline CDR1 is DFQATT and CDR2 is SNEGSKA (reference sequence). Trimming removed 1 base from V and 1 base from J, with 10 bases in between. CDR3 length equals 14 residues. CDR3 coding DNA: TGCAGTGCTAGAGTAGGGGGAGGGAACACTGAAGCTTTCTTT. As protein: CSARVGGGNTEAFF.

This chain uses TRBV20-1 with TRBJ1-1; unclear D gene. The CDR3 length is 15 residues. V lost 0 bases to trimming and J lost 1 base, with 12 bases between them. CDR1 DFQATT and CDR2 SNEGSKA come from the germline V gene (reference sequence). In DNA, the CDR3 is TGCAGTGCTAGAGACACCTTATGGGGGAACACTGAAGCTTTCTTT. This codes for CSARDTLWGNTEAFF.

This clonotype was counted between two and nine times. The gene calls are TRBV6-2 or TRBV6-3 and TRBJ2-1; 8 nucleotides line up with TRBD2. This CDR3 is 18 amino acids long. The germline gives CDR1 MNHEY, CDR2 SVGEGT. V was clipped by 6 bases and J by 3 bases; unmatched bases: 16. CDR3 sequence (DNA): TGTGCCAGCAGGACGCCACGCGAACGGGGGGGCTTCTACAATGAGCAGTTCTTC. Its translation: CASRTPRERGGFYNEQFF.

This clonotype has a handful of counts. The chain is built from TRBV10-3 and TRBJ2-7; TRBD1 matches at 8 bases. V dropped 7 bases and J dropped 3; count of bases not matched to a gene: 2. The CDR3 has 12 residues. CDR1 ENHRY and CDR2 SYGVKD come from the germline V gene. Here the CDR3 reads CAINGQGYEQYF. Written as DNA, the CDR3 is TGTGCCATCAACGGACAGGGCTACGAGCAGTACTTC.

This clonotype has more than one count but fewer than ten. V usage is TRBV14 and J usage is TRBJ2-5, with TRBD1 as a possible D gene (6 bases). Germline V gene data show CDR1 as SGHDN and CDR2 as FVKESK. The V and J ends lost 5 bases and 5 bases respectively, with 18 bases between them. The CDR3 has 15 amino acids. The CDR3 DNA follows: TGTGCCAGCAGCTATACGTCCGGGACAAGTGAGACCCAGTACTTC. Its protein product is CASSYTSGTSETQYF.

This clonotype has a handful of counts. The J gene is TRBJ2-7, the V gene TRBV2; TRBD1 might be the D (6 bases). Germline V gene data show CDR1 as SNHLY and CDR2 as FYNNEI. The CDR3 length is 14 residues. Deletions cut 3 bases from V and 1 base from J, with 10 bases between. The CDR3 loop is CASSERGISYEQYV. DNA of the CDR3: TGTGCCAGCAGTGAGAGGGGGATATCCTACGAGCAGTACGTC.

This clonotype was recorded a few times. The chain links TRBV27 to TRBJ2-3, with D possibly TRBD2 on 6 matching bases. Trimming pared 2 bases from V and 7 bases from J, leaving 10 bases between. Germline assignment: CDR1 MNHEY and CDR2 SMNVEV (reference sequence). The CDR3 extends over 13 amino acids. The CDR3 DNA sequence: TGTGCCAGCAGTTTACTACGGACTAATACGCAGTATTTT. As protein: CASSLLRTNTQYF.

This clonotype showed up just a few times. The chain has TRBV20-1 and TRBJ2-1; possibly TRBD1 or TRBD2 for D (5 bases each). Germline CDR1 DFQATT, CDR2 SNEGSKA (reference sequence). The CDR3 sequence is 15 residues long. V lost 1 base and J lost 2, with 12 bases in between. Here the CDR3 DNA reads TGCAGTGCTAGAGGGGGCCGGGGTCCCTACAATGAGCAGTTCTTC. It translates to CSARGGRGPYNEQFF.

This clonotype was counted at least ten times. The gene calls are TRBV20-1 and TRBJ2-3, with a tentative D call TRBD2 (5 bases). V was shortened by 3 bases and J by 1 base, with 8 bases between the two germline ends. From germline, CDR1 is DFQATT and CDR2 SNEGSKA (reference sequence). CDR3 size: 13 residues. CDR3 DNA: TGCAGTGCTAGGAACGGGGGCACAGATACGCAGTATTTT. Translated: CSARNGGTDTQYF.

This chain joins TRBV20-1 and TRBJ2-1; 10 bases are shared with TRBD2. The V and J ends lost 0 bases and 5 bases, in that order; junction bases with no gene match: 4. The CDR3 has 15 residues. CDR1 is DFQATT and CDR2 is SNEGSKA in the germline V gene (reference sequence). This CDR3 reads CSAREQRGGHNEQFF. In nucleotides, the CDR3 is TGCAGTGCTAGAGAACAGCGGGGGGGCCACAATGAGCAGTTCTTC.

The rearrangement joins TRBV12-3 or TRBV12-4 to TRBJ2-2; D remains ambiguous. Trimming shortened V by 5 bases and J by 2 bases, and 12 bases separated the two germline ends. CDR3 length equals 15 residues. The CDR3 DNA reads as TGTGCCAGCAGTCCACGGACCCCTAACACCGGGGAGCTGTTTTTT. Translation gives CASSPRTPNTGELFF.

This clonotype has a count of ten or more. The chain is built from TRBV12-3 or TRBV12-4 and TRBJ2-7; unclear D gene. V was shortened by 6 bases and J by 2 bases, with 11 bases between the two germline ends. CDR3 length equals 13 residues. The CDR3 DNA follows: TGTGCCAGCAGCCCGACACTCCCCTACGAGCAGTACTTC. Its protein product is CASSPTLPYEQYF.

At least ten counts were recorded for this clonotype. This rearrangement joins TRBV7-2 to TRBJ2-3; D gene uncertain. This CDR3 is built from 12 residues. Deletions cut 5 bases from V and 7 bases from J, with 10 bases between. CDR1 and CDR2 from the germline V gene are SGHTA and FQGNSA. DNA of the CDR3: TGTGCCAGCAGCCCCGGCTCACATACGCAGTATTTT. It specifies CASSPGSHTQYF.

The chain uses TRBV4-1 and TRBJ2-1; D might be TRBD1 (6 bases). Trimming shortened V by 6 bases and J by 0 bases, and 15 bases separated the two germline ends. Germline V gene lookup returns CDR1 MGHRA and CDR2 YSYEKL. The CDR3 is 16 residues long. The CDR3 nucleotides are TGCGCCAGCAGGCAGAAACACAGGGACTCCTACAATGAGCAGTTCTTC. Translation: CASRQKHRDSYNEQFF.

This clonotype was counted between two and nine times. This chain uses TRBV12-3 or TRBV12-4 with TRBJ2-5; 8 nucleotides line up with TRBD1. Trimming at V came to 6 bases and at J to 3 bases, leaving 12 bases not matched to a gene. The CDR3 runs to 16 residues. CDR3 nucleotide sequence: TGTGCCAGCAGAACCACCCACGACAGGGGAGAAGAGACCCAGTACTTC. Translating gives CASRTTHDRGEETQYF.

This clonotype was picked up many times. The V call is TRBV12-3 or TRBV12-4, the J call TRBJ2-5, with 12 bases identical to TRBD2. The CDR3 spans 14 residues. V lost 4 bases, J lost 5 bases, and 2 bases stayed unmatched. Here the CDR3 DNA reads TGTGCCAGCAGTTCCGGGACTAGCGGGGAGACCCAGTACTTC. This encodes CASSSGTSGETQYF.

The chain uses TRBV6-5 and TRBJ1-1; no reliable D call. CDR1 and CDR2 (germline): MNHEY, SVGAGI. V was shortened by 0 bases and J by 11 bases, with 16 bases between the two germline ends. The CDR3 has 14 amino acids. The CDR3 reads CASSYSDLGLNAFF. The DNA of the CDR3 is TGTGCCAGCAGTTACTCAGACTTAGGTCTGAACGCTTTCTTT.

This clonotype was recorded many times. The chain carries TRBV6-1 and TRBJ2-7; unclear D gene. CDR1 MNHNS and CDR2 SASEGT come from the germline V gene. Trimming cost V 5 bases and J 8 bases, with 13 bases left between them. This CDR3 has 12 residues. This CDR3 is CASSLTGIQQYV. CDR3 DNA: TGTGCCAGCAGTTTGACCGGAATCCAGCAGTACGTC.

Many counts were recorded for this clonotype. The chain employs TRBV12-3 or TRBV12-4 and TRBJ2-2; 8 nucleotides agree with TRBD1. The CDR3 has 18 residues. V was clipped by 3 bases and J by 5 bases; unmatched bases: 14. CDR3 sequence reads: CASSFHRQGAMETGELFF. For the CDR3, the DNA is TGTGCCAGCAGTTTTCATCGGCAGGGGGCTATGGAGACCGGGGAGCTGTTTTTT.

The chain carries TRBV20-1 and TRBJ2-5; 9 nucleotides line up with TRBD1. Trimming took 5 bases from V and 4 from J; bases not matched to a gene: 8. The CDR3 loop spans 14 amino acids. Germline-derived CDR1 and CDR2 are DFQATT and SNEGSKA (reference sequence). This CDR3 is CSAPNRGRGETQYF. For the CDR3, the DNA is TGCAGTGCTCCCAACAGGGGGCGGGGAGAGACCCAGTACTTC.